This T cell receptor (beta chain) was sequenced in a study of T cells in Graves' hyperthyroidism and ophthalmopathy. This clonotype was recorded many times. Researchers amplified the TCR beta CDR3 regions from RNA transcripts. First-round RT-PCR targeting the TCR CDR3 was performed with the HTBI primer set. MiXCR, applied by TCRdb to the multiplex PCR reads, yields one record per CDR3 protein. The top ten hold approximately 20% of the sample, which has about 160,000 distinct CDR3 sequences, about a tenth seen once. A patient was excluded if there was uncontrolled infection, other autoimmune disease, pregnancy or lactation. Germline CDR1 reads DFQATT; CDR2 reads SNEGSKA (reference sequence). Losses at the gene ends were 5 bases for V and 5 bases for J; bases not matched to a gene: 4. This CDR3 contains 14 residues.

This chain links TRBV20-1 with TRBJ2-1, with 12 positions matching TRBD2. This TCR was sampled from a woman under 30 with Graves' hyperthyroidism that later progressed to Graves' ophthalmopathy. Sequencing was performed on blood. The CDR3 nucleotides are TGCAGTGCTCTAGCGGGGGGGCCACACAATGAGCAGTTCTTC. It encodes CSALAGGPHNEQFF.